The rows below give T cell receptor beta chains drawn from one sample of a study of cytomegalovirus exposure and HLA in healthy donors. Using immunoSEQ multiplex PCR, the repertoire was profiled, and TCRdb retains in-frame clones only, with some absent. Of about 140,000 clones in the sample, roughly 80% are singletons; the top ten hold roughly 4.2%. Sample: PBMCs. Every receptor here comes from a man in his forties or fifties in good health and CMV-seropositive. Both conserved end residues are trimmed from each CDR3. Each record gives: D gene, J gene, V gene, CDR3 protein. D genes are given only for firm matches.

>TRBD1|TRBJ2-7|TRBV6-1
ASSEARTGPYEQY
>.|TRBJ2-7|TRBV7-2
ASSLGRVYEQY
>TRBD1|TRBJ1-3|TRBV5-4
ASSLGRGQRNTIY
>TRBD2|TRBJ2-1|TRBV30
AWSVGLAGGPGNEQF
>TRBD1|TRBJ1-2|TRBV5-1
ASSSSLQGMTLNYGYT
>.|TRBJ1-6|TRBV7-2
ASRKSGGSPLH
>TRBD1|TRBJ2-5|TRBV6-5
ASSPHRGRETQY
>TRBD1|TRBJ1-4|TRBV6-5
ASRLGQGGVKLF
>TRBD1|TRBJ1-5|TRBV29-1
SVTGVNNQPQH
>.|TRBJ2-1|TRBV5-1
ASSSWRPPRNEQF
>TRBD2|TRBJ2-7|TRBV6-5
ASSYSGGLATEQY
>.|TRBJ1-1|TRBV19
ASSIDRRVNTEAF
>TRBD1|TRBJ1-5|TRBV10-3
AISESEDRAGSNQPQH
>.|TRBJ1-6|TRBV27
ASSQGWPRYNSPLH
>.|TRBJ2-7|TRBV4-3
ASSQDSNFYEQY
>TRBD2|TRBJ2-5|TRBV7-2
ASTQNGGAEETQY